The clone carrying this T cell receptor (beta chain) was observed many times. The bulk TCR libraries were made with methods described before and with listed TCR primers. MiXCR, applied by TCRdb to the PCR reads, yields one record per CDR3 protein. The sample comprises some 88,000 distinct CDR3 sequences, around 20% of which are singletons, and around 1.1% rests with the top ten. The entry originates in a study of molecular identifiers for immune sequencing clone quantification. This CDR3 spans 15 amino acids. V lost 5 bases and J lost 2; bases outside the gene matches: 6. Germline CDR1 SSHAT, CDR2 FNYEAQ (reference sequence).

Material: naive CD8+ T cells from blood, with Jurkat cell RNA spiked in. Subset of the sample: FACS-sorted CD8+CD4-CCR7+CD45RA+ naive T cells. The sequence came from a human donor in good health. Some libraries in this study had Jurkat cell RNA spiked in. This chain connects TRBV7-7 to TRBJ2-5; TRBD1 aligns across 9 bases. CDR3 residues: CASSPTGQGQETQYF. The CDR3 DNA is TGTGCCAGCAGCCCGACGGGACAGGGACAAGAGACCCAGTACTTC.